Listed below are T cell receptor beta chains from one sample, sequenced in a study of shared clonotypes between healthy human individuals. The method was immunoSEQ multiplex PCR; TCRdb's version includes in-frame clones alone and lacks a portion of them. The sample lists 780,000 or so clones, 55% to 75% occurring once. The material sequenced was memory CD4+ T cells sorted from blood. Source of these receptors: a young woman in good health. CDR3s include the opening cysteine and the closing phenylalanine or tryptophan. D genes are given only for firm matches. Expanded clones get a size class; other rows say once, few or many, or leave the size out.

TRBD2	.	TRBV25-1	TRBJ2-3	CASSERAGGTTDTQYF	TGTGCCAGCAGTGAACGGGCGGGAGGGACCACAGATACGCAGTATTTT
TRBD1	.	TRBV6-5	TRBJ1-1	CASSYSGTGVDTEAFF	TGTGCCAGCAGTTACTCCGGGACAGGGGTGGACACTGAAGCTTTCTTT
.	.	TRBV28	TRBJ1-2	CASSRNTNYGYTF	TGTGCCAGCAGTCGTAATACTAACTATGGCTACACCTTC
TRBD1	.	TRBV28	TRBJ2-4	CASSSGQGENIQYF	TGTGCCAGCAGTTCGGGACAGGGGGAAAACATTCAGTACTTC
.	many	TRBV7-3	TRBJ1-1	CASSLNPPPATEAFF	TGTGCCAGCAGCTTAAATCCCCCCCCCGCCACTGAAGCTTTCTTT
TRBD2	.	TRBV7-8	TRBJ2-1	CASSFQPTSGGNEQFF	TGTGCCAGCAGCTTTCAACCTACTAGCGGGGGGAATGAGCAGTTCTTC
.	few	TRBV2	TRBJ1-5	CASLGTLGLSQPQHF	TGTGCCAGCCTAGGGACCCTCGGGCTCAGTCAGCCCCAGCATTTT
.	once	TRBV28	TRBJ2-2	CASNSHGGTGELFF	TGTGCCAGCAATTCCCATGGGGGGACCGGGGAGCTGTTTTTT
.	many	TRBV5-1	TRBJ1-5	CASRLGTGSIQPQHF	TGCGCCAGCAGACTTGGAACAGGGAGTATTCAGCCCCAGCATTTT
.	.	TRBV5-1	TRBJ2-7	CASSPSGGSYEQYF	TGCGCCAGCAGCCCTAGTGGGGGCTCCTACGAGCAGTACTTC
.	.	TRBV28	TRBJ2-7	CATRSSWYEQYF	TGTGCCACCCGGTCTAGCTGGTACGAGCAGTACTTC
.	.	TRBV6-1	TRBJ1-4	CASSENPTTATNEKLFF	TGTGCCAGCAGTGAAAACCCCACGACAGCAACTAATGAAAAACTGTTTTTT
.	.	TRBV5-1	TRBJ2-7	CASSLASEVREQYF	TGCGCCAGCAGCTTGGCCTCGGAAGTGAGGGAGCAGTACTTC
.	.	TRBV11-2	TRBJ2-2	CASSPVPLRGGELFF	TGTGCCAGCAGCCCCGTGCCTCTACGGGGCGGGGAGCTGTTTTTT
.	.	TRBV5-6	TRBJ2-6	CASSLSGSGANVLTF	TGTGCCAGCAGCTTGTCAGGGTCTGGGGCCAACGTCCTGACTTTC